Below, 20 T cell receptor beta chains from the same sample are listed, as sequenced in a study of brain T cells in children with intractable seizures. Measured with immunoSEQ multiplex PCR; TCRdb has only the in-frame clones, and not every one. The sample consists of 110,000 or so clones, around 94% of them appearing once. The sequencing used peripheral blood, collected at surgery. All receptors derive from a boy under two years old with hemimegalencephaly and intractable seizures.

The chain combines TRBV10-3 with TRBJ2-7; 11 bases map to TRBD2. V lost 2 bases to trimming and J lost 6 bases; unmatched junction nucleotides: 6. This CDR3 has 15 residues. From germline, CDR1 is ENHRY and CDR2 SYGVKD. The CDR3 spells CAISELGSGRVEQYF. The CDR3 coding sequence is TGTGCCATCAGTGAGCTCGGTAGCGGGAGGGTCGAGCAGTACTTC.

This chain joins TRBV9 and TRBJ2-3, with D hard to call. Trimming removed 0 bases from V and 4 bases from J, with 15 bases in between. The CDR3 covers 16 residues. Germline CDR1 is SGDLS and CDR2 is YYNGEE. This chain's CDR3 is CASSVDGLMGADTQYF. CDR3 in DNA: TGTGCCAGCAGCGTAGATGGGCTAATGGGCGCAGATACGCAGTATTTT.

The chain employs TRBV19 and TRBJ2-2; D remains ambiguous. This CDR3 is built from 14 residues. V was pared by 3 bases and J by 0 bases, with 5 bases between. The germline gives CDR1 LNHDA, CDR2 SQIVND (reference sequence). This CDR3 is CASSIPTNTGELFF. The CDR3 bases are TGTGCCAGTAGTATTCCTACGAACACCGGGGAGCTGTTTTTT.

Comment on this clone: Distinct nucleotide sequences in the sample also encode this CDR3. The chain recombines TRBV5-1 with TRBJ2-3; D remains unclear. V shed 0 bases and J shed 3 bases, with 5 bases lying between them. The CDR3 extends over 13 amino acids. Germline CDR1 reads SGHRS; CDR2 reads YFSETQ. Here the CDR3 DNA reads TGCGCCAGCAGCTTGGAGGGAACAGATACGCAGTATTTT. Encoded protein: CASSLEGTDTQYF.

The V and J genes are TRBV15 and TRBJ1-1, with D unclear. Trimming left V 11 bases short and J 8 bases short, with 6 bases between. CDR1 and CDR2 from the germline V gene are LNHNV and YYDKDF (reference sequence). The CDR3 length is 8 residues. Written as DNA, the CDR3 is TGTGCCGCCCCGGAAGCTTTCTTT. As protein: CAAPEAFF.

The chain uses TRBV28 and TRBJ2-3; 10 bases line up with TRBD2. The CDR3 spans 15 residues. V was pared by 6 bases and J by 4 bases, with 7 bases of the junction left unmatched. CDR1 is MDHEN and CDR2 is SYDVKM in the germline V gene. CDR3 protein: CASRTGTSDPDTQYF. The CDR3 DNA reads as TGTGCCAGCAGAACGGGGACTAGCGATCCAGATACGCAGTATTTT.

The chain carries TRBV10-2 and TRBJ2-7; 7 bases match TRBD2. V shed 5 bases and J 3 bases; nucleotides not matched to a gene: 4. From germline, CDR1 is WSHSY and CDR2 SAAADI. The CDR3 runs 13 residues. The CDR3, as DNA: TGCGCCAGCAGTTGGGGAGGGGACTACGAGCAGTACTTC. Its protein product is CASSWGGDYEQYF.

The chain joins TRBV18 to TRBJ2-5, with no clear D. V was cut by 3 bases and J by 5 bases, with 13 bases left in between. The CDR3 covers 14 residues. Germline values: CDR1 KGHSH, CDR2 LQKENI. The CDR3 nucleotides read TGTGCCAGCTCACCGACGGACCATCTGGAGACCCAGTACTTC. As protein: CASSPTDHLETQYF.

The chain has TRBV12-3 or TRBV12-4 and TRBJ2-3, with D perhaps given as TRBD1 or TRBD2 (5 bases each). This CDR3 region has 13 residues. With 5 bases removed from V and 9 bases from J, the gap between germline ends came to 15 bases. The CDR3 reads CASSPGLWGTQYF. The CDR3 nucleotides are TGTGCCAGCAGTCCCGGGCTTTGGGGGACGCAGTATTTT.

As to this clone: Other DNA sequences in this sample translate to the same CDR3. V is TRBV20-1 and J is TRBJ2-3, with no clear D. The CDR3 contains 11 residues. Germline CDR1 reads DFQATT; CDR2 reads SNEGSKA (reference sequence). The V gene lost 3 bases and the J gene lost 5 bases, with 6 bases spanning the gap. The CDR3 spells CSARGGDTQYF. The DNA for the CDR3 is TGCAGTGCTAGGGGCGGAGATACGCAGTATTTT.

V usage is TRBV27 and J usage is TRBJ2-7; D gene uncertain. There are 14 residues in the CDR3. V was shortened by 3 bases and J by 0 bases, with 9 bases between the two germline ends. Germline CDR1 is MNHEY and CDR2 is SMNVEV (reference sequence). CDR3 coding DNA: TGTGCCAGCAGTTTCGGGTCGCTCTCCTACGAGCAGTACTTC. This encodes CASSFGSLSYEQYF.

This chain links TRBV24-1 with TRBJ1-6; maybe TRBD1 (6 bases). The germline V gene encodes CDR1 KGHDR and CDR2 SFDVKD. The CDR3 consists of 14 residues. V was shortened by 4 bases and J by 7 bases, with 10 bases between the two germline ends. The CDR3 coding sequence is TGTGCCACCAGTGACGGGGGGCGGAATTCACCCCTCCACTTT. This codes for CATSDGGRNSPLHF.

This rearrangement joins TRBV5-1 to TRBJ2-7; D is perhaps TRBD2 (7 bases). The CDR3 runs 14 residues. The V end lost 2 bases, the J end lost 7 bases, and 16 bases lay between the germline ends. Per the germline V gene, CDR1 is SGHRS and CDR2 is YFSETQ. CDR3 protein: CASSFVRGAKEQYF. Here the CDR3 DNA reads TGCGCCAGCAGCTTCGTCCGGGGGGCGAAAGAGCAGTACTTC.

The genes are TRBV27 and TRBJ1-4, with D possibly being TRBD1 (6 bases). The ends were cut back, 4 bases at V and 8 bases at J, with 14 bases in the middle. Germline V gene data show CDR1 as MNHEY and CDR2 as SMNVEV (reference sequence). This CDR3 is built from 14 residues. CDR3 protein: CASSSYRVREKLFF. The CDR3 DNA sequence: TGTGCCAGCAGTTCCTACAGGGTTCGGGAAAAACTGTTTTTT.

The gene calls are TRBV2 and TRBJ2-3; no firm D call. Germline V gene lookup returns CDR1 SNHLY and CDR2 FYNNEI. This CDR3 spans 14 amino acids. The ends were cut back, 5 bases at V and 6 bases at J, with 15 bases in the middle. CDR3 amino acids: CASSLTRTRDTQYF. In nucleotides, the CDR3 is TGTGCCAGCAGTCTGACTCGTACACGGGATACGCAGTATTTT.

In DNA, the CDR3 is TGTGCCAGTAGTGGACAGGGGGGCTTTAACTATGGCTACACCTTC. It specifies CASSGQGGFNYGYTF. The V call is TRBV19, the J call TRBJ1-2; 10 positions match TRBD1. The CDR3 runs 15 residues. Germline V gives CDR1 LNHDA, CDR2 SQIVND (reference sequence). Germline trimming cut 5 bases from V and 1 base from J; bases unmatched to any gene: 4.

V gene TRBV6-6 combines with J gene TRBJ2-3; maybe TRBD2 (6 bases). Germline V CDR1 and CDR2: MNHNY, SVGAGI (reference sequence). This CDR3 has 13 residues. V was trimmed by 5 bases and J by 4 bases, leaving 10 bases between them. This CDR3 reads CASSPAGSDTQYF. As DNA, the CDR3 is TGTGCCAGCAGTCCGGCGGGGTCAGATACGCAGTATTTT.

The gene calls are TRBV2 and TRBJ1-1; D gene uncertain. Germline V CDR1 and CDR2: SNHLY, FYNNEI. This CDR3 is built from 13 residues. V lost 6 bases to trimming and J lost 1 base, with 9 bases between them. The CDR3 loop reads CASSADWNTEAFF. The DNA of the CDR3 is TGTGCCAGCAGCGCAGACTGGAACACTGAAGCTTTCTTT.

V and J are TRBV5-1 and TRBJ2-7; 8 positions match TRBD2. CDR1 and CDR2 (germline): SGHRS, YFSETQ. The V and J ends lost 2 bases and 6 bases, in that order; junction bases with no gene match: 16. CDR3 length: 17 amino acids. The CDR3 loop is CASSFGGLAGVQGEQYF. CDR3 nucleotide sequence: TGCGCCAGCAGCTTTGGAGGTCTAGCGGGTGTCCAGGGCGAGCAGTACTTC.

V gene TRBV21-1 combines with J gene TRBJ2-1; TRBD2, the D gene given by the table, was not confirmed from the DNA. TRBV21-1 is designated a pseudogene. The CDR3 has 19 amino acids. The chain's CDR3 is CASRGGTARSMSSYNEQFF. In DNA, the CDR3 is TGTGCCAGCAGGGGGGGGACTGCTAGATCCATGTCTTCATACAATGAGCAGTTCTTC.